This T cell receptor beta chain was identified in a study of molecular identifiers for immune sequencing clone quantification. Study background: In replicates, RNA from approximately 20,000 or 100,000 naive CD8 cells was divided five ways and four parts were sequenced.

Previously described methods and listed TCR primers were employed for the bulk TCR libraries. TCRdb processed the PCR reads anew with MiXCR; each CDR3 protein has one entry. The sample holds some 680,000 distinct CDR3 sequences, 25% seen once. Per germline, CDR1 MGHRA and CDR2 YSYEKL. CDR3 length: 14 amino acids. As for this clonotype: At one end, the junction sequence differs from germline, possibly due to a read error.

The sequencing input was naive CD8+ T cells from blood, with Jurkat cell RNA spiked in. Sample subset: FACS-sorted CD8+CD4-CCR7+CD45RA+ naive T cells. The chain is built from TRBV4-1 and TRBJ2-5, with D possibly called TRBD1 or TRBD2 (6 bases each). This clonotype originated in a human donor in good health. Some libraries in this study had Jurkat cell RNA spiked in. CDR3 sequence reads: CARSSGLAPGAQSF. CDR3 bases: TGCGCCCGCAGCTCAGGCCTAGCGCCGGGGGCCCAGTCCTTC.